These 20 T cell receptor beta chains share one sample of origin, sequenced in a study of blood T cell repertoires in COVID-19. Here immunoSEQ multiplex PCR was the method, and the copy in TCRdb shows in-frame clones only, minus some. The table lists approximately 6,000 clones, around 85% of them singletons. The source material was peripheral blood. All receptors come from a human donor in a cohort sampled during active COVID-19.

The chain has TRBV5-1 and TRBJ1-4; 7 nucleotides line up with TRBD1. The J segment lost 3 bases and the V segment lost 0 bases, leaving 5 bases of the junction unmatched. Germline V lookup: CDR1 SGHRS, CDR2 YFSETQ. This CDR3 is 16 amino acids long. DNA for the CDR3: TGCGCCAGCAGCTTGGGAACCGGACAGGCTAATGAAAAACTGTTTTTT. This sequence encodes CASSLGTGQANEKLFF.

This sequence joins TRBV4-1 and TRBJ2-7; the D is unclear. With 4 bases removed from V and 12 bases from J, the gap between germline ends came to 13 bases. This CDR3 comprises 11 residues. Germline V gene data show CDR1 as MGHRA and CDR2 as YSYEKL. The CDR3 bases are TGCGCCAGCAGCCCGCCGCGGTCTCGGTACTTC. It specifies CASSPPRSRYF.

The rearrangement uses TRBV27 and TRBJ2-3, with TRBD1 matching over 7 bases. CDR3 length: 14 amino acids. V trimming: 6 bases; J trimming: 1 base; junction bases outside the gene matches: 4. Germline V lookup: CDR1 MNHEY, CDR2 SMNVEV (reference sequence). DNA of the CDR3: TGTGCCAGCAGGCCCCAGGGGGGCACAGATACGCAGTATTTT. It encodes CASRPQGGTDTQYF.

The V gene is TRBV29-1, the J gene TRBJ2-7, with 8 bases aligning to TRBD1. The V gene end was trimmed by 5 bases and the J gene end by 2 bases; junction bases not matched to a gene: 5. This CDR3 spans 13 amino acids. The germline CDR1 and CDR2 sequences are SQVTM and ANQGSEA. This chain's CDR3 is CSVITGGAYEQYF. The CDR3 DNA reads TGCAGCGTTATTACAGGGGGAGCCTACGAGCAGTACTTC.

This chain joins TRBV21-1 and TRBJ2-1; TRBD2, the table's D call, was not compared with the DNA. TRBV21-1 is termed a pseudogene. The CDR3 loop spans 10 amino acids. The CDR3 nucleotides are TGTGCCAGCAGCAAAAGCGAGCAGTTCTTC. It translates to CASSKSEQFF.

In this sample, this clone turned up a few times. V and J are TRBV4-2 and TRBJ1-1, with 8 bases aligning to TRBD1. The germline V gene has CDR1 LGHNA and CDR2 YNFKEQ. The CDR3 is made up of 15 amino acids. V dropped 1 base and J dropped 3; count of bases not matched to a gene: 4. The CDR3 DNA sequence: TGTGCCAGCAGCCAAGGCCAGGGGGCCTACACTGAAGCTTTCTTT. Translation gives CASSQGQGAYTEAFF.

The V and J genes are TRBV3-1 (or the pseudogene TRBV3-2) and TRBJ2-2; possibly TRBD2 for D (7 bases). The V gene lost 4 bases and the J gene lost 3 bases, with 15 bases spanning the gap. Germline V gene sequence: CDR1 LGHDT, CDR2 YNNKEL (reference sequence). The CDR3 has 16 amino acids. CDR3 coding DNA: TGTGCCAGCAGCCCCCAAGGGGGGGTATACACCGGGGAGCTGTTTTTT. Translating gives CASSPQGGVYTGELFF.

The chain recombines TRBV15 with TRBJ1-1, with 8 bases matching TRBD1. V trimming: 1 base; J trimming: 3 bases; junction bases outside the gene matches: 4. Per germline, CDR1 LNHNV and CDR2 YYDKDF (reference sequence). CDR3 length equals 15 residues. CDR3 sequence (DNA): TGTGCCACCAGCAGAGTCAGGGGGCAGGACACTGAAGCTTTCTTT. Protein sequence: CATSRVRGQDTEAFF.

The chain carries TRBV6-2 or TRBV6-3 and TRBJ2-3; weak D call: TRBD1 (6 bases). Germline CDR1 is MNHEY and CDR2 is SVGEGT. The V and J ends lost 0 bases and 2 bases respectively, with 18 bases between them. The CDR3 has 18 amino acids. The CDR3 sequence is CASSYSNQGSSITDTQYF. The CDR3 coding sequence is TGTGCCAGCAGTTACTCGAACCAGGGGTCTTCCATCACAGATACGCAGTATTTT.

The CDR3 DNA follows: TGTGCCAGCAGCGCACGGTTAGACAACTTGAGAAACACCATATATTTT. Translation gives CASSARLDNLRNTIYF. This sequence joins TRBV5-5 and TRBJ1-3, with unresolved D. V dropped 4 bases and J dropped 5 bases, with 19 bases sitting between them. Germline lookup yields CDR1 SGHKS and CDR2 YYEKEE (reference sequence). The CDR3 is made up of 16 amino acids.

The rearrangement joins TRBV5-1 to TRBJ1-1, with a tentative D call TRBD1 (6 bases). Germline lookup yields CDR1 SGHRS and CDR2 YFSETQ. The CDR3 is 15 amino acids. V lost 4 bases to trimming and J lost 6 bases, with 19 bases between them. The CDR3 DNA reads TGCGCCAGCAGCCCCCCGGGACACACGAGGGCTGAAGCTTTCTTT. As protein: CASSPPGHTRAEAFF.

The chain combines TRBV3-1 (or the pseudogene TRBV3-2) with TRBJ2-7, with TRBD2 matching 14 bases. J lost 2 bases, V lost 6 bases, and 6 bases had no gene match. Germline V lookup: CDR1 LGHDT, CDR2 YNNKEL (reference sequence). This CDR3 has 16 amino acids. The CDR3 nucleotides read TGTGCCAGCAGATCGGGACTAGCGGGGGACCCCTACGAGCAGTACTTC. This gives the protein CASRSGLAGDPYEQYF.

The CDR3 is CASSFRTGGNQPQHF. Written as DNA, the CDR3 is TGTGCCAGCAGTTTCCGGACAGGGGGCAATCAGCCCCAGCATTTT. The chain joins TRBV28 to TRBJ1-5; 9 bases are shared with TRBD1. Germline assignment: CDR1 MDHEN and CDR2 SYDVKM. J lost 2 bases, V lost 3 bases, and 2 bases had no gene match. This CDR3 is 15 amino acids long.

The chain employs TRBV15 and TRBJ1-2; D gene uncertain. Germline loops: CDR1 LNHNV, CDR2 YYDKDF (reference sequence). V shed 0 bases and J shed 0 bases, with 14 bases lying between them. The CDR3 consists of 17 residues. CDR3 amino acids: CATSREWRTSANYGYTF. As DNA, the CDR3 is TGTGCCACCAGCAGAGAATGGAGGACGAGTGCTAACTATGGCTACACCTTC. Variable domain in full (rest from reference TRBV15 and TRBJ1-2): DAMVIQNPRYQVTQFGKPVTLSCSQTLNHNVMYWYQQKSSQAPKLLFHYYDKDFNNEADTPDNFQSRRPNTSFCFLDIRSPGLGDTAMYLCATSREWRTSANYGYTFGSGTRLTVV.

This clone was observed a handful of times. The chain recombines TRBV3-1 (or the pseudogene TRBV3-2) with TRBJ2-7; 8 nucleotides agree with TRBD2. Germline CDR1 LGHDT, CDR2 YNNKEL (reference sequence). Losses at the gene ends were 4 bases for V and 5 bases for J; bases not matched to a gene: 7. The CDR3 runs to 14 residues. The CDR3 is CASSRLSGGHEQYF. The CDR3 DNA sequence: TGTGCCAGCAGCCGACTTTCGGGGGGGCACGAGCAGTACTTC.

The chain combines TRBV5-1 with TRBJ2-5; D call uncertain. This CDR3 is built from 14 residues. Trimming removed 0 bases from V and 2 bases from J, with 8 bases in between. Germline V gene data show CDR1 as SGHRS and CDR2 as YFSETQ. CDR3 DNA sequence: TGCGCCAGCAGCTTGGGGTCAGGTCAAGAGACCCAGTACTTC. Encoded protein: CASSLGSGQETQYF.

The chain has TRBV6-5 and TRBJ1-5, with 9 bases matching TRBD1. The germline V gene has CDR1 MNHEY and CDR2 SVGAGI. J gave up 2 bases and V 7 bases, and 6 bases lay outside the gene matches. The CDR3 consists of 15 residues. CDR3 sequence (DNA): TGTGCCAGCACCGCGGACAGGGGTGGCAATCAGCCCCAGCATTTT. This sequence encodes CASTADRGGNQPQHF.

Notes on this clone: Compared with germline, one end of the junction differs, possibly owing to a read error. The CDR3 coding sequence is TGCGCCAGCAGCCTCCGTTGGGTCCGTGAGACGGCTAGTACAAACTTC. As protein: CASSLRWVRETASTNF. This rearrangement joins TRBV4-1 to TRBJ1-2; D remains unclear. CDR1 and CDR2 from the germline V gene are MGHRA and YSYEKL. The CDR3 has 16 residues.

The rearrangement links TRBV11-2 to TRBJ2-1; 11 bases fit TRBD2. The length of the CDR3 is 15 residues. After removal of 3 bases from V and 5 bases from J, the junction contained 3 bases not matched to a gene. Germline V gene data show CDR1 as SGHAT and CDR2 as FQNNGV. The CDR3 sequence is CASSFSSGGNNEQFF. The CDR3 DNA reads as TGTGCCAGCAGCTTTTCTAGCGGGGGGAACAATGAGCAGTTCTTC.

The chain uses TRBV5-1 and TRBJ1-4; D unresolved. V lost 3 bases to trimming and J lost 8 bases, with 8 bases between them. Germline V gene data show CDR1 as SGHRS and CDR2 as YFSETQ. The CDR3 is 12 amino acids. For the CDR3, the DNA is TGCGCCAGCAGCTGGGAGGGCGAAAAACTGTTTTTT. The encoded protein is CASSWEGEKLFF.